The 32 T cell receptor beta chains below were found in one sample sequenced in a study of breast tumors, draining lymph nodes, adjacent tissues. MiXCR was run by TCRdb on the multiplex PCR reads, yielding one entry per CDR3 protein. Counted here are approximately 180,000 distinct CDR3 sequences, more than 25% occurring once; the ten biggest clones make up 3.8%. Axillary draining lymph nodes of breast cancer patients supplied the node samples. The sample taken for sequencing was axillary lymph node tissue. These receptors were collected from a female donor with breast cancer. Some clones in this sample may be carry-over from other donors' samples.

V and J are TRBV12-3 or TRBV12-4 and TRBJ2-3, with 8 bases that match TRBD1. Germline trimming cut 3 bases from V and 3 bases from J; bases unmatched to any gene: 5. This CDR3 contains 15 residues. This chain's CDR3 is CASSFVRGRTDTQYF. CDR3 nucleotides: TGTGCCAGCAGTTTTGTCAGGGGGCGGACAGATACGCAGTATTTT.

This clonotype was recorded at least ten times. V and J are TRBV29-1 and TRBJ2-5, with D maybe TRBD2 (7 bases). Trimming cost V 7 bases and J 0 bases, with 15 bases left between them. This CDR3 contains 14 residues. Germline assignment: CDR1 SQVTM and CDR2 ANQGSEA. The CDR3 coding sequence is TGCAGCGCGAGGGGGGGGGGGTACCAAGAGACCCAGTACTTC. Translation: CSARGGGYQETQYF.

This clonotype showed up many times. V is TRBV15 and J is TRBJ2-5; tentative D call: TRBD1 (7 bases). The germline CDR1 and CDR2 sequences are LNHNV and YYDKDF (reference sequence). Trimming removed 1 base at V and 5 bases at J, with 14 bases between. The CDR3 loop spans 15 amino acids. DNA of the CDR3: TGTGCCACCAGCAGAGCGCGGCAGGGGGGCGAGACCCAGTACTTC. Residues: CATSRARQGGETQYF. The whole variable domain, remainder taken from reference TRBV15 and TRBJ2-5, is DAMVIQNPRYQVTQFGKPVTLSCSQTLNHNVMYWYQQKSSQAPKLLFHYYDKDFNNEADTPDNFQSRRPNTSFCFLDIRSPGLGDTAMYLCATSRARQGGETQYFGPGTRLLVL.

This clonotype has ten or more counts. This chain joins TRBV6-5 and TRBJ1-2; D is possibly TRBD1 (5 bases). Trimming left V 5 bases short and J 1 base short, with 11 bases between. The CDR3 covers 14 residues. Germline values: CDR1 MNHEY, CDR2 SVGAGI. The CDR3 coding sequence is TGTGCCAGCAGTAGGGGATATGGTAACTATGGCTACACCTTC. Residues: CASSRGYGNYGYTF.

A note on this clonotype: Because it lacks the conserved phenylalanine or tryptophan at the end, this CDR3 is likely a read error. The CDR3 nucleotides are TGCGCCAACAGCTTCGACAGGGAAGAGGTGCAGTACCTC. Protein product: CANSFDREEVQYL. The rearrangement joins TRBV4-1 to TRBJ2-7; 7 bases match TRBD1. The germline V gene encodes CDR1 MGHRA and CDR2 YSYEKL. This CDR3 spans 13 amino acids.

This clonotype came up many times. The chain couples TRBV2 to TRBJ2-7, with TRBD1 as a possible D gene (6 bases). Germline CDR1 reads SNHLY; CDR2 reads FYNNEI. This CDR3 spans 14 amino acids. The V gene lost 2 bases and the J gene lost 2 bases, with 10 bases spanning the gap. For the CDR3, the DNA is TGTGCCAGCAGTGAAAAAACAGGGCCCTACGAGCAGTACTTC. Its protein product is CASSEKTGPYEQYF.

As for this clonotype: At one boundary the junction diverges from the germline segment, which might be a read error. This sequence joins TRBV2 and TRBJ1-2; 9 nucleotides match TRBD1. There are 15 residues in the CDR3. Germline lookup yields CDR1 SNHLY and CDR2 FYNNEI. This chain's CDR3 is CASNAERQGEYGYTF. The CDR3 nucleotides are TGCGCCAGCAATGCGGAGAGACAGGGGGAATATGGCTACACCTTC.

As for this clonotype: A single base separates this from a much larger clone, so it may be a read error. The V call is TRBV11-2, the J call TRBJ2-5; 7 nucleotides match TRBD2. This CDR3 has 18 amino acids. Germline V gene lookup returns CDR1 SGHAT and CDR2 FQNNGV. CDR3 nucleotides: TGTGCCAGCAGCTCGGACGAGGCGGGAGCCACCCTCCAAGAGACCCGGTACTTC. It codes for CASSSDEAGATLQETRYF.

The DNA of the CDR3 is TGTGCCAGCAGCCCGCAGAACACTGAAGCTTTCTTT. Translation gives CASSPQNTEAFF. The genes are TRBV9 and TRBJ1-1; D is unresolved. V lost 4 bases and J lost 1, with 5 bases in between. The CDR3 covers 12 residues. CDR1 is SGDLS and CDR2 is YYNGEE in the germline V gene.

This clonotype occurred many times. The chain links TRBV2 to TRBJ2-1, with TRBD1 matching over 7 bases. This CDR3 contains 15 residues. With V trimmed by 8 bases and J by 8 bases, 15 bases remained unmatched. Germline V gene lookup returns CDR1 SNHLY and CDR2 FYNNEI. The CDR3, as DNA: TGTGCCAGCTACCCCGGACAGGCGGCCGGAGATGAGCAGTTCTTC. Its protein product is CASYPGQAAGDEQFF.

This clonotype was picked up many times. DNA of the CDR3: TGTGCCACCAGTCCCCCATCCTACAATGAGCAGTTCTTC. Translating gives CATSPPSYNEQFF. The chain recombines TRBV24-1 with TRBJ2-1; D call uncertain. The CDR3 spans 13 residues. Germline-derived CDR1 and CDR2 are KGHDR and SFDVKD. V lost 6 bases, J lost 1 base, and 6 bases lay in between.

The sample holds many counts of this clonotype. The rearrangement links TRBV29-1 to TRBJ2-1; D may be TRBD2 (5 bases). The germline V and J ends were trimmed by 0 bases and 9 bases, with 9 bases remaining between them. Germline CDR1 is SQVTM and CDR2 is ANQGSEA. This CDR3 is built from 12 residues. The CDR3, as DNA: TGCAGCGTTGAAGAGTTGGGGAGTGAGCAGTTCTTC. Protein product: CSVEELGSEQFF.

V is TRBV20-1 and J is TRBJ2-2; TRBD1 matches 8 bases. The V and J ends lost 6 bases and 3 bases, in that order; junction bases with no gene match: 3. Germline loops: CDR1 DFQATT, CDR2 SNEGSKA (reference sequence). The CDR3 loop spans 13 amino acids. The CDR3 bases are TGCAGTGCCATGGACAGGGACACCGGGGAGCTGTTTTTT. Translation: CSAMDRDTGELFF.

In this sample, this clonotype turned up once. A clone one base away is much larger, so this may be a read error. The conserved phenylalanine or tryptophan is not found at the CDR3 terminus, so this likely reflects a read error. The chain recombines TRBV27 with TRBJ2-3, with 8 bases identical to TRBD2. Germline-derived CDR1 and CDR2 are MNHEY and SMNVEV (reference sequence). Unmatched junction bases numbered 8, after V lost 4 bases and J lost 2 bases. This CDR3 contains 16 residues. For the CDR3, the DNA is TGTGCCAGCAGTTCCCTAAATAGCGGGACCACAGATACGCAGTATCTT. Translation: CASSSLNSGTTDTQYL.

This clonotype came up a few times. V and J are TRBV5-4 and TRBJ1-2; 8 bases line up with TRBD1. This CDR3 is built from 17 residues. CDR1 is SGHNT, CDR2 YYREEE, per germline (reference sequence). V shed 0 bases and J 4 bases; nucleotides not matched to a gene: 11. The DNA for the CDR3 is TGTGCCAGCAGCTTGGCCCCTACCAGGGGGCTCCTCTATGGCTACACCTTC. Translation gives CASSLAPTRGLLYGYTF.

This clonotype occurred many times. Possible read error: a much larger clone is one base away. The chain has TRBV10-3 and TRBJ2-7, with unresolved D. The CDR3 consists of 12 residues. In germline, CDR1 is ENHRY, CDR2 SYGVKD. The CDR3 sequence: CTISHTVVEQYF. In nucleotides, the CDR3 is TGTACCATCAGTCATACAGTCGTCGAGCAGTACTTC.

Ten or more counts support this clonotype. This chain uses TRBV2 with TRBJ1-2, with a tentative D call TRBD1 (5 bases). Germline values: CDR1 SNHLY, CDR2 FYNNEI. The CDR3 is 12 residues long. Trimming removed 2 bases from V and 5 bases from J, with 6 bases in between. The CDR3 protein is CASSEWGYGYTF. CDR3 in DNA: TGTGCCAGCAGTGAATGGGGGTATGGCTACACCTTC.

The chain uses TRBV14 and TRBJ1-5, with D tentatively TRBD1 (6 bases). Germline V gives CDR1 SGHDN, CDR2 FVKESK. V lost 1 base and J 3 bases, leaving 16 bases between the germline ends. The CDR3 runs 17 residues. CDR3 in DNA: TGTGCCAGCAGCCAAGTGGATTGGGGGGCGTTCAATCAGCCCCAGCATTTT. Translating it yields CASSQVDWGAFNQPQHF.

The table lists this clonotype with many counts. The rearrangement uses TRBV11-2 and TRBJ2-7; D may be TRBD1 (6 bases). Germline CDR1 and CDR2: SGHAT and FQNNGV. V was clipped by 3 bases and J by 0 bases, with 12 bases between them. This CDR3 comprises 15 residues. CDR3 amino acids: CASSFGQIHSYEQYF. In DNA, the CDR3 is TGTGCCAGCAGCTTCGGACAGATACACTCCTACGAGCAGTACTTC. Using reference TRBV11-2 and TRBJ2-7 for the parts outside the CDR3, the full variable domain is EAGVAQSPRYKIIEKRQSVAFWCNPISGHATLYWYQQILGQGPKLLIQFQNNGVVDDSQLPKDRFSAERLKGVDSTLKIQPAKLEDSAVYLCASSFGQIHSYEQYFGPGTRLTVT.

The gene calls are TRBV20-1 and TRBJ2-7; D is unclear. In germline, CDR1 is DFQATT, CDR2 SNEGSKA (reference sequence). V was clipped by 3 bases and J by 3 bases, with 24 bases between them. The CDR3 loop spans 17 amino acids. CDR3: CSASGLVKSGQSYEQYF. The CDR3 nucleotides are TGCAGTGCTAGTGGTTTGGTAAAGTCAGGCCAAAGCTACGAGCAGTACTTC.

This clonotype was found once. The junction differs from germline at one of its ends, possibly a read error. The chain recombines TRBV7-8 with TRBJ2-4; TRBD1 might be the D (6 bases). CDR1 is SGHVS, CDR2 FQNEAQ, per germline. CDR3 length equals 15 residues. This CDR3 is CASSSGTIRGNIHYF. The CDR3 region has the DNA TGTGCCAGCAGCTCCGGGACCATCAGGGGAAACATTCACTACTTC. Using reference TRBV7-8 and TRBJ2-4 for the parts outside the CDR3, the full variable domain is GAGVSQSPRYKVAKRGQDVALRCDPISGHVSLFWYQQALGQGPEFLTYFQNEAQLDKSGLPSDRFFAERPEGSVSTLKIQRTQQEDSAVYLCASSSGTIRGNIHYFGAGTRLSVL.

A few counts support this clonotype. The V gene is TRBV18, the J gene TRBJ1-4; D is ambiguous. The CDR3 extends over 16 amino acids. CDR1 and CDR2 (germline): KGHSH, LQKENI. Trimming left V 6 bases short and J 2 bases short, with 16 bases between. The chain's CDR3 is CASSPRRVSTNEKLFF. In DNA, the CDR3 is TGTGCCAGCTCCCCCCGCCGGGTGTCTACTAATGAAAAACTGTTTTTT.

Concerning this clonotype itself: A much larger clonotype is one base distant, so this may be a read error. This rearrangement joins TRBV28 to TRBJ2-7; 7 bases are shared with TRBD1. CDR1 is MDHEN and CDR2 is SYDVKM in the germline V gene. This CDR3 has 14 amino acids. The CDR3 sequence: CASSSDRVPGERYF. The CDR3 region has the DNA TGTGCCAGCAGTTCCGACAGGGTTCCAGGCGAGCGGTACTTC.

This clonotype came up many times. The chain carries TRBV19 and TRBJ2-7; the D gene is possibly TRBD2 (5 bases). This CDR3 contains 14 residues. CDR1 LNHDA and CDR2 SQIVND come from the germline V gene (reference sequence). Trimming removed 5 bases at V and 2 bases at J, with 13 bases between. CDR3 sequence reads: CASSPGLQTYEQYF. The CDR3 DNA is TGTGCCAGTAGTCCAGGACTTCAAACCTACGAGCAGTACTTC.

This clonotype was found many times. This chain connects TRBV20-1 to TRBJ2-7; 11 bases are shared with TRBD2. This CDR3 spans 17 amino acids. V dropped 0 bases and J dropped 2; count of bases not matched to a gene: 9. Germline V gene data show CDR1 as DFQATT and CDR2 as SNEGSKA (reference sequence). In DNA, the CDR3 is TGCAGTGCTAGAGAGGCCCCGGGGACTAGCGGAACCTACGAGCAGTACTTC. The encoded protein is CSAREAPGTSGTYEQYF.

This clonotype turned up a few times. The genes are TRBV5-8 and TRBJ1-1; no reliable D call. Germline V gene data show CDR1 as SGHTS and CDR2 as YDEGEE. V lost 5 bases and J 5 bases, leaving 13 bases between the germline ends. The CDR3 covers 13 residues. CDR3 loop: CASRHQTGTEAFF. The CDR3, as DNA: TGTGCCAGCAGACATCAGACGGGGACTGAAGCTTTCTTT.

This clonotype was picked up many times. A clone one base away is much larger, so this may be a read error. The J gene is TRBJ1-4, the V gene TRBV20-1; D may be TRBD1 (6 bases). Per the germline V gene, CDR1 is DFQATT and CDR2 is SNEGSKA (reference sequence). This CDR3 comprises 13 residues. CDR3 residues: CSAAGHLNETLFF. In DNA, the CDR3 is TGCAGTGCTGCGGGACACCTAAATGAAACACTGTTTTTT.

The chain has TRBV7-2 and TRBJ2-7; TRBD2 is a possible D gene (5 bases). There are 15 residues in the CDR3. Germline loops: CDR1 SGHTA, CDR2 FQGNSA. Trimming shortened V by 1 base and J by 3 bases, and 13 bases separated the two germline ends. CDR3 amino acids: CASSLEWATNYEQYF. CDR3 bases: TGTGCCAGCAGCTTAGAATGGGCGACTAACTACGAGCAGTACTTC.

This clonotype was seen at least ten times. The V call is TRBV7-3, the J call TRBJ2-3; 8 positions agree with TRBD2. After removal of 5 bases from V and 9 bases from J, the junction contained 16 bases not matched to a gene. Looked up from germline, CDR1 is SGHTA and CDR2 is FQGTGA. The CDR3 has 16 residues. DNA of the CDR3: TGTGCCAGCAGCGCAACTAGCGGTTGGGCGGCTCGGACGCAGTATTTT. Amino acid sequence: CASSATSGWAARTQYF.

The CDR3 loop reads CASSPPGLAGAGELFF. The DNA of the CDR3 is TGTGCCAGCAGTCCCCCGGGGCTAGCGGGGGCCGGGGAGCTGTTTTTT. The chain joins TRBV12-3 or TRBV12-4 to TRBJ2-2; 10 bases line up with TRBD2. This CDR3 has 16 amino acids. Germline trimming cut 5 bases from V and 6 bases from J; bases unmatched to any gene: 9.

The V and J genes are TRBV20-1 and TRBJ2-1, with a possible D match to TRBD2 (6 bases). The CDR3 covers 12 residues. Germline V lookup: CDR1 DFQATT, CDR2 SNEGSKA (reference sequence). V was cut by 2 bases and J by 15 bases, with 17 bases left in between. The CDR3 nucleotides read TGCAGTGCTAGAACTGGGGACTCGGGGTCGTTCTTC. It is translated as CSARTGDSGSFF.

This clonotype has a count of ten or more. CDR3 sequence reads: CSARAGGTGYGYTF. The CDR3 DNA is TGCAGTGCTAGGGCGGGAGGTACAGGCTATGGCTACACCTTC. The J gene is TRBJ1-2, the V gene TRBV20-1; TRBD1 might be the D (5 bases). The germline V gene encodes CDR1 DFQATT and CDR2 SNEGSKA (reference sequence). Trimming took off 3 bases at V and 4 bases at J, with 15 bases between the two ends. This CDR3 has 14 residues.